This T cell receptor beta chain was captured in a study of OX40 agonist ivuxolimab in advanced cancers. Study as a whole: Patients got intravenous ivuxolimab at 0.01 to 10 mg/kg every 2 weeks. Averaging about 60 years in age, with a range of about 23 to 85, the cohort was more than 75% male. The study, taken as a whole, reports: At doses 0.1 to 3.0 mg/kg, CD4+ and CD8+ clones expanded.

Notes on this clone: Its matching antigen is unknown.

The repertoire was sequenced with immunoSEQ multiplex PCR; TCRdb's copy has only in-frame clones and lacks some. In the table there are tens of thousands of clones, 84% of which are singletons. Exclusion of a patient followed from autoimmune disease history or systemic immunosuppression. V lost 2 bases and J 7 bases, leaving 9 bases between the germline ends. Per the germline V gene, CDR1 is SGDLS and CDR2 is YYNGEE. The CDR3 totals 12 residues. The sequence was collected from an adult with an advanced solid tumor such as melanoma, head and neck, liver or kidney cancer. The chain joins TRBV9 to TRBJ2-5, with a tentative D call TRBD2 (6 bases). The starting material was CD4+ or CD8+ T cells sorted from blood, obtained in a trial of the OX40 agonist ivuxolimab. DNA of the CDR3: TGTGCCAGCAGCGTGGGGGGTGGGACCCAGTACTTC. Its translation: CASSVGGGTQYF.